Below are 20 T cell receptor beta chains sequenced from a single sample in a study of untreated major depressive disorder. The data were produced by immunoSEQ multiplex PCR, yet TCRdb's version contains in-frame clones alone and is incomplete. This sample has about 13,000 clones, with 85% to 95% found just once. General study findings and limits: TRBV05-01 (Vbeta 5.1) usage was higher in CD4+ T cells of depressed patients than controls.

No cognate antigen is known for these TCRs. The sample was CD4+ T cells from PBMCs. These receptors all come from a man aged 25-40 years with major depressive disorder.

This sequence joins TRBV7-9 and TRBJ2-5; TRBD2 aligns across 11 bases. V lost 4 bases to trimming and J lost 4 bases; unmatched junction nucleotides: 5. The germline gives CDR1 SEHNR, CDR2 FQNEAQ (reference sequence). The CDR3 is made up of 15 amino acids. CDR3 DNA: TGTGCCAGCAGCTCGTTAGCGGGGGGGCGAGAGACCCAGTACTTC. It yields the protein CASSSLAGGRETQYF.

V is TRBV30 and J is TRBJ1-3; 9 nucleotides agree with TRBD1. The CDR3 spans 15 residues. Trimming took 5 bases from V and 3 from J; bases not matched to a gene: 8. CDR1 is GTSNPN, CDR2 SVGIG, per germline (reference sequence). The CDR3 nucleotides read TGTGCCTGGGCGACAGGGGGAGGAAATGGAAACACCATATATTTT. It specifies CAWATGGGNGNTIYF.

The V gene is TRBV19, the J gene TRBJ2-7; 8 bases map to TRBD1. The CDR3 covers 15 residues. The V gene's germline CDR1 is LNHDA and CDR2 SQIVND (reference sequence). V lost 6 bases to trimming and J lost 3 bases; unmatched junction nucleotides: 10. CDR3 bases: TGTGCCAGTAGGGGCTGGACAGGGTTTAACTACGAGCAGTACTTC. Translation: CASRGWTGFNYEQYF.

This sequence joins TRBV19 and TRBJ2-1; D possibly corresponds to TRBD2 (5 bases). CDR1 is LNHDA, CDR2 SQIVND, per germline (reference sequence). V gave up 4 bases and J gave up 5 bases, with 15 bases separating them. This CDR3 spans 15 amino acids. The CDR3 spells CASSRYLALHNEQFF. The CDR3 DNA sequence: TGTGCCAGTAGTAGATATCTAGCCTTACACAATGAGCAGTTCTTC.

The chain carries TRBV27 and TRBJ2-2; D not certain. Germline V gene data show CDR1 as MNHEY and CDR2 as SMNVEV (reference sequence). Trimming stripped 6 bases from V and 1 base from J, with 6 bases between. This CDR3 has 13 residues. The CDR3 loop is CASRKGNTGELFF. CDR3 sequence (DNA): TGTGCCAGCAGAAAAGGGAACACCGGGGAGCTGTTTTTT.

This sequence joins TRBV5-1 and TRBJ1-2; unclear D gene. Germline lookup yields CDR1 SGHRS and CDR2 YFSETQ. The V and J ends lost 0 bases and 5 bases respectively, with 5 bases between them. The CDR3 has 12 residues. CDR3 nucleotide sequence: TGCGCCAGCAGCTTGGAAGGTTATGGCTACACCTTC. This codes for CASSLEGYGYTF.

J is TRBJ1-2 and V is TRBV2, with 12 nucleotides matching TRBD1. J was trimmed by 6 bases and V by 5 bases; bases with no gene match: 10. CDR3 length: 16 residues. The V gene's germline CDR1 is SNHLY and CDR2 FYNNEI. CDR3 region: CASSPGTGGPENGYTF. CDR3 coding DNA: TGTGCCAGCAGTCCCGGGACAGGGGGCCCGGAGAATGGCTACACCTTC.

This clone was counted between two and nine times. This chain connects TRBV14 to TRBJ1-2; a weak D match, TRBD1 (5 bases). The CDR3 runs to 15 residues. The V and J ends lost 0 bases and 7 bases respectively, with 15 bases between them. CDR1 is SGHDN, CDR2 FVKESK, per germline. In nucleotides, the CDR3 is TGTGCCAGCAGCCAAGAGCTAGGGGCGATCGGTGGCTACACCTTC. Translated: CASSQELGAIGGYTF.

In this sample, this clone turned up once. The V call is TRBV19, the J call TRBJ1-5; D is ambiguous. The CDR3 sequence is 15 residues long. V lost 2 bases and J 0 bases, leaving 8 bases between the germline ends. Germline V CDR1 and CDR2: LNHDA, SQIVND (reference sequence). The CDR3 loop is CASSIIINSNQPQHF. Written as DNA, the CDR3 is TGTGCCAGTAGTATAATAATTAATAGCAATCAGCCCCAGCATTTT. Full variable domain (missing parts from reference TRBV19 and TRBJ1-5): DGGITQSPKYLFRKEGQNVTLSCEQNLNHDAMYWYRQDPGQGLRLIYYSQIVNDFQKGDIAEGYSVSREKKESFPLTVTSAQKNPTAFYLCASSIIINSNQPQHFGDGTRLSIL.

This clone was observed a single time. This chain joins TRBV6-1 and TRBJ2-7; 8 positions match TRBD2. The CDR3 runs to 14 residues. Germline V lookup: CDR1 MNHNS, CDR2 SASEGT. J was trimmed by 5 bases and V by 4 bases; bases with no gene match: 7. The CDR3 nucleotides are TGTGCCAGCAGTGTCGGGGGGGAAAACCACGAGCAGTACTTC. This translates into CASSVGGENHEQYF.

The chain is built from TRBV6-5 and TRBJ1-2, with D possibly being TRBD1 (5 bases). The CDR3 is 12 residues long. Germline V CDR1 and CDR2: MNHEY, SVGAGI. Trimming took off 3 bases at V and 8 bases at J, with 10 bases between the two ends. The CDR3 nucleotides read TGTGCCAGCAGTTATACCGGGGACGGCTACACCTTC. Encoded protein: CASSYTGDGYTF.

The CDR3 DNA is TGTGCCATCAGCTCCGCGGAAAGGTACAATGAGCAGTTCTTC. Translation gives CAISSAERYNEQFF. The chain links TRBV10-3 to TRBJ2-1, with D unclear. Trimming removed 6 bases from V and 4 bases from J, with 13 bases in between. The CDR3 runs to 14 residues. CDR1 and CDR2 (germline): ENHRY, SYGVKD.

V usage is TRBV4-1 and J usage is TRBJ1-5; perhaps TRBD1 as D (5 bases). There are 14 residues in the CDR3. V was trimmed by 2 bases and J by 5 bases, leaving 10 bases between them. Germline V lookup: CDR1 MGHRA, CDR2 YSYEKL. The CDR3 reads CASSQYGGDQPQHF. CDR3 nucleotide sequence: TGCGCCAGCAGCCAATATGGGGGGGATCAGCCCCAGCATTTT.

V is TRBV7-9 and J is TRBJ1-6, with 9 bases that match TRBD1. This CDR3 is built from 15 residues. The V gene end was trimmed by 2 bases and the J gene end by 10 bases; junction bases not matched to a gene: 6. From germline, CDR1 is SEHNR and CDR2 FQNEAQ (reference sequence). The chain's CDR3 is CASSLRTGEESPLHF. The CDR3 coding sequence is TGTGCCAGCAGCTTAAGGACAGGGGAAGAATCACCCCTCCACTTT. Full variable domain (missing parts from reference TRBV7-9 and TRBJ1-6): DTGVSQNPRHKITKRGQNVTFRCDPISEHNRLYWYRQTLGQGPEFLTYFQNEAQLEKSRLLSDRFSAERPKGSFSTLEIQRTEQGDSAMYLCASSLRTGEESPLHFGNGTRLTVT.

The table lists this clone with a count of one. This rearrangement joins TRBV14 to TRBJ2-3; maybe TRBD2 (6 bases). The ends were cut back, 4 bases at V and 1 base at J, with 15 bases in the middle. The CDR3 is made up of 16 amino acids. Germline V gene data show CDR1 as SGHDN and CDR2 as FVKESK. The CDR3 DNA follows: TGTGCCAGCAGCCTATATGGGGGGTTGGGCACAGATACGCAGTATTTT. Translating it yields CASSLYGGLGTDTQYF.

This rearrangement joins TRBV6-5 to TRBJ1-5, with a possible D match to TRBD1 (5 bases). The CDR3 sequence is 15 residues long. CDR1 is MNHEY and CDR2 is SVGAGI in the germline V gene. V lost 0 bases and J lost 0, with 6 bases in between. CDR3 nucleotide sequence: TGTGCCAGCAGTTACTCGGGGACTAGCAATCAGCCCCAGCATTTT. Amino acid sequence: CASSYSGTSNQPQHF.

The chain is built from TRBV15 and TRBJ1-6, with 9 bases fitting TRBD1. This CDR3 is 17 amino acids long. Germline assignment: CDR1 LNHNV and CDR2 YYDKDF (reference sequence). J lost 6 bases, V lost 0 bases, and 6 bases had no gene match. The CDR3 sequence is CATSRDWDRESNSPLHF. Here the CDR3 DNA reads TGTGCCACCAGCAGAGATTGGGACAGGGAATCTAATTCACCCCTCCACTTT.

This chain connects TRBV30 to TRBJ2-7; D remains ambiguous. Germline V gene lookup returns CDR1 GTSNPN and CDR2 SVGIG (reference sequence). The CDR3 runs 11 residues. V dropped 5 bases and J dropped 1 base, with 6 bases sitting between them. The CDR3 bases are TGTGCCTGGGAGACATCCTACGAGCAGTACTTC. The encoded protein is CAWETSYEQYF. Full variable domain (outside the CDR3, taken from reference TRBV30 and TRBJ2-7): SQTIHQWPATLVQPVGSPLSLECTVEGTSNPNLYWYRQAAGRGLQLLFYSVGIGQISSEVPQNLSASRPQDRQFILSSKKLLLSDSGFYLCAWETSYEQYFGPGTRLTVT.

The chain couples TRBV9 to TRBJ2-5, with 9 nucleotides matching TRBD2. V gave up 3 bases and J gave up 1 base; unmatched junction bases: 7. This CDR3 spans 16 amino acids. Germline CDR1 SGDLS, CDR2 YYNGEE. The CDR3 sequence is CASSASAGGPQETQYF. As DNA, the CDR3 is TGTGCCAGCAGCGCCTCCGCGGGGGGGCCCCAAGAGACCCAGTACTTC.

The chain joins TRBV5-1 to TRBJ2-3, with D perhaps matching TRBD1 (5 bases). V lost 0 bases and J lost 9, with 8 bases in between. The CDR3 runs 12 residues. Germline V CDR1 and CDR2: SGHRS, YFSETQ. The CDR3 region is CASSLGQGTQYF. In nucleotides, the CDR3 is TGCGCCAGCAGCTTGGGGCAGGGAACGCAGTATTTT. The complete variable domain, with remaining parts taken from reference TRBV5-1 and TRBJ2-3, reads KAGVTQTPRYLIKTRGQQVTLSCSPISGHRSVSWYQQTPGQGLQFLFEYFSETQRNKGNFPGRFSGRQFSNSRSEMNVSTLELGDSALYLCASSLGQGTQYFGPGTRLTVL.